This TCR beta chain was captured in a study of radiotherapy plus CTLA-4 blockade in lung cancer. Study-level information: Among enrolled patients, 15% to 20% responded and 30% to 40% achieved disease control.

Focal radiation plus CTLA-4 blockade with ipilimumab was administered to patients who had chemo-refractory metastatic non-small-cell lung cancer. As to this clone: Its specificity is not known.

Study-wide results and limits: Expansion in blood of tumor-derived TCR clones was seen after radiotherapy plus ipilimumab. Reportedly, early blood T cell clone dynamics best predicted response, with interferon-beta.

Trimming shortened V by 0 bases and J by 2 bases, and 11 bases separated the two germline ends. This CDR3 is built from 16 residues. The germline CDR1 and CDR2 sequences are SGHAT and FQNNGV. This table comes from immunoSEQ multiplex PCR, and its TCRdb copy is limited to in-frame clones, with some not included. This sample yields roughly 73,000 clones, of which around 86% are seen a single time; 35% to 45% belongs to the top ten. This clonotype originated in a human donor with non-small cell lung cancer that progressed on radiotherapy plus ipilimumab. The V call is TRBV11-2, the J call TRBJ2-1; D perhaps matches TRBD2 (5 bases). Source: peripheral blood, taken from a patient treated with radiotherapy plus ipilimumab. The CDR3 protein is CASSLDLRAPYNEQFF. The CDR3 region has the DNA TGTGCCAGCAGCTTAGATCTGCGGGCCCCCTACAATGAGCAGTTCTTC.